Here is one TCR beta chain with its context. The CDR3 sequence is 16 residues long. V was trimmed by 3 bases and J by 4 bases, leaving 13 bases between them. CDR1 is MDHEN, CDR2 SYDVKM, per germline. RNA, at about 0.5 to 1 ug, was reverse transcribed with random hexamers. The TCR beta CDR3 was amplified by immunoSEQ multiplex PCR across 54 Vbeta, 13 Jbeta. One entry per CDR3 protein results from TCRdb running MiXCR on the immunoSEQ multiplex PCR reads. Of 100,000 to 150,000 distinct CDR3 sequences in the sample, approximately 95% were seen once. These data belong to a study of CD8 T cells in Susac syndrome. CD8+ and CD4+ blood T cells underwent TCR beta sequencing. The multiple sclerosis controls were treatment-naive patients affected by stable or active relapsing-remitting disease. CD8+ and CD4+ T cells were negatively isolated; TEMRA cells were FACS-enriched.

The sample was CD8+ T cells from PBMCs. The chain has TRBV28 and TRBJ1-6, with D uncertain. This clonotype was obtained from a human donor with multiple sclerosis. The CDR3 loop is CASSFPGDLYNSPLHF. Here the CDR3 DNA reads TGTGCCAGCAGTTTTCCAGGCGACCTTTATAATTCACCCCTCCACTTT.